This TCR beta chain was identified in a study of T cells in Graves' hyperthyroidism and ophthalmopathy. Study outcomes and limitations: Researchers found most expanded thyroid clonotypes above 0.001 in blood as well.

Of note for this clonotype: Its antigen remains unidentified.

RNA transcripts served as the template for amplifying TCR beta CDR3 regions. The study used the HTBI primer set for a first-round RT-PCR of the TCR CDR3. One entry per CDR3 protein results from TCRdb running MiXCR on the multiplex PCR reads. The sample lists hundreds of thousands of distinct CDR3 sequences, about 24% occurring once. The sequence came from a woman in her twenties or thirties with Graves' ophthalmopathy. The sequenced material came from blood.

CDR3 in DNA: TGTGCCAGCAGCACGGGACAGCCTAACCAAGAGACCCAGTACTTC. It specifies CASSTGQPNQETQYF. The J gene is TRBJ2-5, the V gene TRBV5-8; 7 bases line up with TRBD1. Trimming cost V 4 bases and J 0 bases; bases outside gene matches: 6. CDR3 length: 15 amino acids. Per the germline V gene, CDR1 is SGHTS and CDR2 is YDEGEE.